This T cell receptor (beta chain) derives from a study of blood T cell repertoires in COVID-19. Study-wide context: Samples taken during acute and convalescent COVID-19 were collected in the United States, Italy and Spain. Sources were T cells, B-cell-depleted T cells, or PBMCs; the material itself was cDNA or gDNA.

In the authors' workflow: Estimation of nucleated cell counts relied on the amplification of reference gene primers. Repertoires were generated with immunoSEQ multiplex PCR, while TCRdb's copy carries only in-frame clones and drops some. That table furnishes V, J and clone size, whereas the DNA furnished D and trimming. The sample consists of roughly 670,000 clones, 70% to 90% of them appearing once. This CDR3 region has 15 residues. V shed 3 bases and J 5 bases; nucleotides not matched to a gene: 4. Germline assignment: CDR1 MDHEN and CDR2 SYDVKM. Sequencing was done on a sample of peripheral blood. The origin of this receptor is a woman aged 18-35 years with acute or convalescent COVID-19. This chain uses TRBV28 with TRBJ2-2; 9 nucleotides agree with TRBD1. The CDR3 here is CASSLGDRETGELFF. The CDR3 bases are TGTGCCAGCAGTTTGGGGGACAGGGAGACCGGGGAGCTGTTTTTT.